The 15 T cell receptor beta chains listed next were all sequenced from one sample in a study of OX40 agonist ivuxolimab in advanced cancers. The protocol was immunoSEQ multiplex PCR, while the TCRdb copy is restricted to in-frame clones and leaves out a portion. The sample yields 99,000 or so clones, roughly four fifths seen once. Sequenced material: CD4+ or CD8+ T cells sorted from blood, taken in a trial of the OX40 agonist ivuxolimab. All receptors derive from an adult with an advanced solid tumor such as melanoma, head and neck, liver or kidney cancer.

This chain connects TRBV9 to TRBJ1-2; 8 nucleotides match TRBD1. The CDR3 is made up of 15 amino acids. The trim removed 3 bases at V and 1 base at J, leaving 5 bases unmatched. Germline lookup yields CDR1 SGDLS and CDR2 YYNGEE. The CDR3 DNA follows: TGTGCCAGCAGCGCACGGACAGGGAGTAACTATGGCTACACCTTC. Its translation: CASSARTGSNYGYTF.

The V and J genes are TRBV5-6 and TRBJ2-3; D uncertain. Germline CDR1 is SGHDT and CDR2 is YYEEEE. This CDR3 region has 14 residues. V was cut by 4 bases and J by 4 bases, with 13 bases left in between. The CDR3 sequence is CASSPVQTADTQYF. The CDR3 nucleotides read TGTGCCAGCAGCCCCGTACAGACGGCAGATACGCAGTATTTT.

This clone was counted only a few times. The chain joins TRBV18 to TRBJ1-1, with D possibly matching TRBD1 (5 bases). The ends were cut back, 2 bases at V and 1 base at J, with 17 bases in the middle. Germline-derived CDR1 and CDR2 are KGHSH and LQKENI. The CDR3 contains 17 residues. CDR3 residues: CASSPIQASGANTEAFF. CDR3 in DNA: TGTGCCAGCTCACCAATACAGGCATCCGGGGCGAACACTGAAGCTTTCTTT. The full variable domain, rest sourced from reference TRBV18 and TRBJ1-1, is NAGVMQNPRHLVRRRGQEARLRCSPMKGHSHVYWYRQLPEEGLKFMVYLQKENIIDESGMPKERFSAEFPKEGPSILRIQQVVRGDSAAYFCASSPIQASGANTEAFFGQGTRLTVV.

V usage is TRBV2 and J usage is TRBJ1-2, with unresolved D. Germline loops: CDR1 SNHLY, CDR2 FYNNEI. V gave up 4 bases and J gave up 2 bases, with 17 bases separating them. The CDR3 covers 16 residues. The CDR3 is CASSVIQVPLNYGYTF. DNA for the CDR3: TGTGCCAGCAGTGTTATTCAAGTGCCCTTGAACTATGGCTACACCTTC.

The sample holds a few counts of this clone. The same CDR3 can be traced to other DNA sequences in this sample. CDR3 loop: CASSLSGGSYNSPLHF. The CDR3 region has the DNA TGTGCCAGCAGTTTATCGGGGGGTTCCTATAATTCACCCCTCCACTTT. The chain carries TRBV27 and TRBJ1-6; a weak D match, TRBD1 (5 bases). The V end was cut by 0 bases, the J end by 1 base, with 7 bases between. The germline V gene encodes CDR1 MNHEY and CDR2 SMNVEV (reference sequence). The CDR3 is 16 residues long.

The chain links TRBV4-2 to TRBJ1-2; D unclear. V dropped 0 bases and J dropped 8 bases, with 16 bases sitting between them. This CDR3 has 15 residues. CDR1 and CDR2 from the germline V gene are LGHNA and YNFKEQ. CDR3 coding DNA: TGTGCCAGCAGCCAAGACGAATCCGGGCGAGGGGGCTACACCTTC. It encodes CASSQDESGRGGYTF.

This clone came up a few times. The chain has TRBV19 and TRBJ2-7; 7 bases are shared with TRBD1. V lost 6 bases to trimming and J lost 7 bases; unmatched junction nucleotides: 9. Germline V CDR1 and CDR2: LNHDA, SQIVND (reference sequence). The CDR3 length is 13 residues. The CDR3 DNA reads TGTGCCAGTAGGAACCAACAGGGGTTTGAGCAGTACTTC. Protein product: CASRNQQGFEQYF. The full variable domain, with the rest looked up from reference TRBV19 and TRBJ2-7, is DGGITQSPKYLFRKEGQNVTLSCEQNLNHDAMYWYRQDPGQGLRLIYYSQIVNDFQKGDIAEGYSVSREKKESFPLTVTSAQKNPTAFYLCASRNQQGFEQYFGPGTRLTVT.

This chain joins TRBV6-6 and TRBJ1-2; D might be TRBD1 (5 bases). V dropped 5 bases and J dropped 4 bases, with 14 bases sitting between them. The CDR3 is made up of 14 amino acids. The germline gives CDR1 MNHNY, CDR2 SVGAGI (reference sequence). The CDR3: CASSLPLGGYGYTF. The CDR3 DNA follows: TGTGCCAGCAGTCTCCCCTTGGGGGGCTATGGCTACACCTTC.

The chain joins TRBV28 to TRBJ2-2; 8 bases line up with TRBD1. The CDR3 runs to 15 residues. Germline V gene data show CDR1 as MDHEN and CDR2 as SYDVKM. Unmatched junction bases numbered 8, after V lost 7 bases and J lost 4 bases. In DNA form, the CDR3 reads TGTGCCAGCAACGGACAGGGCTTAGGCACCGGGGAGCTGTTTTTT. It yields the protein CASNGQGLGTGELFF.

The chain recombines TRBV7-9 with TRBJ2-3, with 7 bases lining up with TRBD2. The V segment lost 3 bases and the J segment 7 bases; nucleotides outside the gene matches: 1. Germline V gene data show CDR1 as SEHNR and CDR2 as FQNEAQ (reference sequence). The CDR3 spans 12 residues. The CDR3 loop is CASSLGLNTQYF. CDR3 DNA sequence: TGTGCCAGCAGCTTGGGACTAAATACGCAGTATTTT.

The chain employs TRBV4-1 and TRBJ1-1; D gene ambiguous. Trimming took off 0 bases at V and 5 bases at J, with 10 bases between the two ends. Germline CDR1 and CDR2: MGHRA and YSYEKL. CDR3 length: 14 amino acids. The CDR3 spells CASSQEIRATEAFF. The DNA for the CDR3 is TGCGCCAGCAGCCAAGAAATCCGGGCAACTGAAGCTTTCTTT.

J is TRBJ2-3 and V is TRBV4-1, with TRBD2 matching 7 bases. From germline, CDR1 is MGHRA and CDR2 YSYEKL. The CDR3 runs 15 residues. Trimming took 0 bases from V and 5 from J; bases not matched to a gene: 5. The CDR3 nucleotides are TGCGCCAGCAGCCAAGATCCTGGGGGGGAAGATACGCAGTATTTT. Translation gives CASSQDPGGEDTQYF.

The chain has TRBV2 and TRBJ1-5, with 7 bases that match TRBD1. Germline CDR1 is SNHLY and CDR2 is FYNNEI. CDR3 size: 16 residues. Trimming removed 1 base from V and 0 bases from J; junction bases left unmatched: 3. The DNA of the CDR3 is TGTGCCAGCAGTGAAGAGACAGGGCATAGCAATCAGCCCCAGCATTTT. This encodes CASSEETGHSNQPQHF.

This sequence joins TRBV5-1 and TRBJ2-1; 9 bases line up with TRBD2. Germline trimming cut 2 bases from V and 4 bases from J; bases unmatched to any gene: 28. Germline V gene lookup returns CDR1 SGHRS and CDR2 YFSETQ. CDR3 length: 23 amino acids. Here the CDR3 reads CASSFPRGGRGGPASGTYNEQFF. In nucleotides, the CDR3 is TGCGCCAGCAGCTTTCCCCGCGGGGGGCGGGGGGGGCCGGCTAGCGGGACGTACAATGAGCAGTTCTTC. The full variable domain, rest sourced from reference TRBV5-1 and TRBJ2-1, is KAGVTQTPRYLIKTRGQQVTLSCSPISGHRSVSWYQQTPGQGLQFLFEYFSETQRNKGNFPGRFSGRQFSNSRSEMNVSTLELGDSALYLCASSFPRGGRGGPASGTYNEQFFGPGTRLTVL.

The chain combines TRBV9 with TRBJ2-3; TRBD1 matches at 10 bases. The CDR3 is 17 amino acids. Trimming at V came to 0 bases and at J to 4 bases, leaving 8 bases not matched to a gene. CDR1 and CDR2 from the germline V gene are SGDLS and YYNGEE. CDR3 protein: CASSVGDRGQGADTQYF. The CDR3 DNA follows: TGTGCCAGCAGCGTAGGTGACAGGGGGCAGGGCGCAGATACGCAGTATTTT.